The rows below give T cell receptor beta chains drawn from one sample of a study of beta chain features in type 1 diabetes. This table comes from immunoSEQ multiplex PCR, and its TCRdb copy is limited to in-frame clones, with some not included. The profile shows approximately 340,000 clones, about 16% of them singletons. Sequencing used naive CD4+ T cells from blood. Every receptor here comes from a woman between 18 and 30 years old in good health. The CDR3 runs from the conserved cysteine through the conserved F or W. The D gene is left open where the match is weak.

len: 15; d_gene: TRBD2; v_gene: TRBV30; CDR3aa: CAWSAPLGLAEEQFF
len: 16; d_gene: .; v_gene: TRBV28; CDR3aa: CASTVAWGRGAYEQYF
len: 18; d_gene: TRBD2; v_gene: TRBV5-6; CDR3aa: CASSPRTSGAPFYYEQYF
len: 15; d_gene: TRBD2; v_gene: TRBV30; CDR3aa: CAWSFSGSFTDTQYF
len: 16; d_gene: .; v_gene: TRBV28; CDR3aa: CASSFPSRTGANVLTF
len: 15; d_gene: TRBD1; v_gene: TRBV28; CDR3aa: CASSSTRQGSQPQHF
len: 15; d_gene: .; v_gene: TRBV28; CDR3aa: CATSHPSALAYEQYF
len: 15; d_gene: TRBD1; v_gene: TRBV6-5; CDR3aa: CASSSTGAHSYEQYF
len: 15; d_gene: .; v_gene: TRBV7-2; CDR3aa: CASSFRGGVPQPQHF
len: 17; d_gene: .; v_gene: TRBV4-1; CDR3aa: CASSQDLRGPTNEKLFF
len: 16; d_gene: TRBD2; v_gene: TRBV7-2; CDR3aa: CASSSRRLAGADEQYF
len: 15; d_gene: .; v_gene: TRBV9; CDR3aa: CASSVEGTGSSTQFF
len: 16; d_gene: .; v_gene: TRBV10-3; CDR3aa: CAISDPGEGRNQPQHF
len: 14; d_gene: .; v_gene: TRBV6-5; CDR3aa: CASSPQQGTGTQYF
len: 15; d_gene: .; v_gene: TRBV7-6; CDR3aa: CASSLRGHLSYEQYF
len: 14; d_gene: TRBD2; v_gene: TRBV29-1; CDR3aa: CSVSGLAGLLEQYF
len: 14; d_gene: TRBD1; v_gene: TRBV19; CDR3aa: CASSPTGGGFEAFF
len: 15; d_gene: .; v_gene: TRBV7-8; CDR3aa: CASRRDSLSSYEQYF
len: 15; d_gene: .; v_gene: TRBV18; CDR3aa: CASSPRQGNTGELFF
len: 14; d_gene: TRBD1; v_gene: TRBV29-1; CDR3aa: CSVRTGANTGELFF
len: 16; d_gene: TRBD1; v_gene: TRBV27; CDR3aa: CASSVDRGLGSYGYTF
len: 13; d_gene: .; v_gene: TRBV28; CDR3aa: CASTSGTPYEQYF
len: 13; d_gene: TRBD1; v_gene: TRBV28; CDR3aa: CASIEQGYQPQHF
len: 17; d_gene: TRBD2; v_gene: TRBV7-6; CDR3aa: CASSLRRRDYSYNEQFF
len: 14; d_gene: .; v_gene: TRBV5-5; CDR3aa: CASSFGDMKETQYF
len: 14; d_gene: .; v_gene: TRBV15; CDR3aa: CATSNQDSGETQYF
len: 16; d_gene: .; v_gene: TRBV5-4; CDR3aa: CASSLGVRGIQETQYF
len: 10; d_gene: TRBD1; v_gene: TRBV20-1; CDR3aa: CSADRAGYTF